The next 10 T cell receptor beta chains were all read from a single sample in a study of PD-L1 blockade in urothelial cancer (TCRdb year 2017). The library was built by means of the immunoSEQ multiplex PCR assay. This is the immuneACCESS table as TCRdb keeps it, with only in-frame sequences that have V and J called. A part of the clones is gone; compared with another copy, unresolved V genes explain less than half, and the rest is unexplained. Here the sample has around 42,000 clones; approximately 80% occur a single time. The biggest ten clones account for under 3% of the sample. This specimen consisted of PBMCs, obtained around atezolizumab (anti-PD-L1) treatment. The receptors derive from a man aged 70 or older with urothelial cancer.

The chain joins TRBV7-2 to TRBJ1-1; 9 positions agree with TRBD1. Germline V gene lookup returns CDR1 SGHTA and CDR2 FQGNSA. J lost 6 bases, V lost 4 bases, and 3 bases had no gene match. The CDR3 is 13 amino acids. Here the CDR3 DNA reads TGTGCCAGCAGCTGGGACAGGGACGCTGAAGCTTTCTTT. Encoded protein: CASSWDRDAEAFF.

This clone appeared once. The gene calls are TRBV18 and TRBJ1-1; D gene uncertain. Trimming took off 0 bases at V and 0 bases at J, with 14 bases between the two ends. Germline CDR1 KGHSH, CDR2 LQKENI. This CDR3 is 17 amino acids long. CDR3 loop: CASSPPLNRDVNTEAFF. The CDR3 DNA is TGTGCCAGCTCACCACCGTTGAACAGAGACGTGAACACTGAAGCTTTCTTT.

The chain is built from TRBV18 and TRBJ1-5, with 7 bases matching TRBD1. Trimming cost V 5 bases and J 4 bases; bases outside gene matches: 5. The CDR3 runs to 14 residues. The germline gives CDR1 KGHSH, CDR2 LQKENI. In DNA form, the CDR3 reads TGTGCCAGCTCAGAGGCAGGGGGGAATCAGCCCCAGCATTTT. It codes for CASSEAGGNQPQHF. Variable domain in full (rest from reference TRBV18 and TRBJ1-5): NAGVMQNPRHLVRRRGQEARLRCSPMKGHSHVYWYRQLPEEGLKFMVYLQKENIIDESGMPKERFSAEFPKEGPSILRIQQVVRGDSAAYFCASSEAGGNQPQHFGDGTRLSIL.

The chain is built from TRBV19 and TRBJ2-7, with D perhaps matching TRBD2 (6 bases). This CDR3 has 14 amino acids. The germline gives CDR1 LNHDA, CDR2 SQIVND (reference sequence). Trimming removed 5 bases at V and 5 bases at J, with 16 bases between. The CDR3 reads CASSPRRGGNEQYF. The CDR3 DNA follows: TGTGCCAGTAGTCCCCGTAGGGGCGGGAACGAGCAGTACTTC.

The rearrangement joins TRBV19 to TRBJ1-1; D gene ambiguous. The germline V and J ends were trimmed by 3 bases and 2 bases, with 10 bases remaining between them. The CDR3 is 14 amino acids. Germline V gene lookup returns CDR1 LNHDA and CDR2 SQIVND (reference sequence). The CDR3 nucleotides read TGTGCCAGTAGTATTTCTAGCGATAACACTGAAGCTTTCTTT. It encodes CASSISSDNTEAFF.

This chain uses TRBV16 with TRBJ1-5; D is perhaps TRBD1 (5 bases). The CDR3 sequence is 15 residues long. Per germline, CDR1 KGHSY and CDR2 FQNENV. V dropped 3 bases and J dropped 1 base, with 10 bases sitting between them. The CDR3 coding sequence is TGTGCCAGCAGCCAGGGGGGGATCAGCAATCAGCCCCAGCATTTT. The encoded protein is CASSQGGISNQPQHF.

To note about this clone: Germline is not matched at one junction end, which may reflect a read error. The rearrangement uses TRBV29-1 and TRBJ2-1; D gene unclear. Germline loops: CDR1 SQVTM, CDR2 ANQGSEA. The CDR3 loop spans 12 amino acids. This chain's CDR3 is CSVESRLNERFF. The CDR3 region has the DNA TGCAGCGTAGAGTCAAGATTAAATGAGCGGTTCTTC.

This clone qualifies as medium-sized. The gene calls are TRBV27 and TRBJ1-4; 10 bases are shared with TRBD1. Germline V lookup: CDR1 MNHEY, CDR2 SMNVEV (reference sequence). The CDR3 sequence is 14 residues long. V was pared by 6 bases and J by 6 bases, with 4 bases of the junction left unmatched. DNA for the CDR3: TGTGCCAGCAGCCTTGACAGGGGGCATGAAAAACTGTTTTTT. This encodes CASSLDRGHEKLFF.

The chain uses TRBV6-5 and TRBJ2-1, with 7 bases lining up with TRBD1. There are 13 residues in the CDR3. Germline loops: CDR1 MNHEY, CDR2 SVGAGI. V dropped 5 bases and J dropped 9; count of bases not matched to a gene: 7. The CDR3 region is CASSQQGFGEQFF. CDR3 DNA: TGTGCCAGCAGTCAACAGGGGTTCGGTGAGCAGTTCTTC.

The CDR3 DNA follows: TGTGCCAGCAGTTCTAGCGGGAGGGAACGGAGTGAGCAGTTCTTC. Translating it yields CASSSSGRERSEQFF. V usage is TRBV2 and J usage is TRBJ2-1; 12 bases line up with TRBD2. This CDR3 is 15 amino acids long. Trimming took 5 bases from V and 9 from J; bases not matched to a gene: 8. CDR1 is SNHLY, CDR2 FYNNEI, per germline.